A selection of T cell receptor beta chains follows, all from one sample in a study of human T cells and chemical hapten exposure. TCRdb independently ran MiXCR on the RACE reads; one entry per CDR3 protein. This table holds about 260,000 distinct CDR3 sequences, roughly 8.9% found once. This material consisted of whole blood, taken in connection with sensitization to the hapten diphenylcyclopropenone (DPC). The source of these receptors is a middle-aged woman with alopecia areata. Some clones in this sample may be carry-over from other donors' samples. The CDR3 runs from the conserved cysteine through the conserved F or W. D genes are given only for firm matches. Size is omitted from some rows. Given values are once, few, many or a class for expanded clones.

.,TRBJ1-5,TRBV7-9,.,CASSYGGGNQPQHF,TGTGCCAGCAGCTACGGCGGAGGCAATCAGCCCCAGCATTTT
.,TRBJ1-1,TRBV12-3/TRBV12-4,.,CASSEYGNTEAFF,TGTGCCAGCAGTGAGTACGGGAACACTGAAGCTTTCTTT
few,TRBJ1-2,TRBV12-3/TRBV12-4,.,CASSLAKGYHGYTF,TGTGCCAGCAGTTTGGCAAAGGGGTATCATGGCTACACCTTC
.,TRBJ2-4,TRBV19,.,CASSILGGFTKNIQYF,TGTGCCAGTAGTATACTCGGGGGTTTCACCAAAAACATTCAGTACTTC
.,TRBJ2-7,TRBV20-1,TRBD1,CSAGQGPYEQYF,TGCAGTGCTGGACAGGGTCCCTACGAGCAGTACTTC
few,TRBJ1-3,TRBV6-6,.,CASSHDRLSGNTIYF,TGTGCCAGCAGTCACGACAGGCTCTCTGGAAACACCATATATTTT
.,TRBJ2-5,TRBV29-1,TRBD1,CSVRSQGASPIETQYF,TGCAGCGTTCGGTCACAGGGGGCGAGCCCCATAGAGACCCAGTACTTC
many,TRBJ2-5,TRBV29-1,.,CSAGRGGQETQYF,TGCAGCGCCGGGCGGGGCGGCCAAGAGACCCAGTACTTC
.,TRBJ2-3,TRBV6-5,.,CASSALAHGTLTQYF,TGTGCCAGCAGCGCTCTTGCTCATGGTACCCTTACGCAGTATTTT
few,TRBJ2-1,TRBV27,TRBD2,CASTGTSGNNEQFF,TGTGCCAGCACCGGGACTAGCGGGAACAATGAGCAGTTCTTC
.,TRBJ1-2,TRBV7-9,.,CASSIQEDQGYTF,TGTGCCAGCAGCATACAGGAGGACCAGGGCTACACCTTC
few,TRBJ2-3,TRBV4-3,TRBD2,CASSARLAGGDTQYF,TGCGCCAGCAGCGCCCGACTAGCGGGAGGAGATACGCAGTATTTT
.,TRBJ2-7,TRBV6-5,.,CASSYEGFGYEQYF,TGTGCCAGCAGTTACGAGGGGTTCGGGTACGAGCAGTACTTC
.,TRBJ1-6,TRBV4-3,.,CASSQVGISPLHF,TGCGCCAGCAGCCAAGTGGGGATTTCACCCCTCCACTTT
.,TRBJ2-3,TRBV30,.,CAWSDSADTQYF,TGTGCCTGGAGTGACTCAGCAGATACGCAGTATTTT
few,TRBJ1-1,TRBV29-1,TRBD1,CSVAGQGLGEAFF,TGCAGCGTTGCAGGACAGGGCCTCGGCGAAGCTTTCTTT
few,TRBJ2-2,TRBV9,.,CASSYLGSNTGELFF,TGTGCCAGCAGCTACCTAGGGAGCAACACCGGGGAGCTGTTTTTT
many,TRBJ2-5,TRBV12-3/TRBV12-4,.,CASSRNTASAQETQYF,TGTGCCAGCAGTCGTAACACGGCTAGCGCGCAAGAGACCCAGTACTTC
many,TRBJ2-7,TRBV4-1,.,CASSPTGSYEQYF,TGCGCCAGCAGTCCAACCGGATCCTACGAGCAGTACTTC
.,TRBJ1-2,TRBV5-4,.,CASSTRTDLYGYTF,TGTGCCAGCAGCACCCGGACAGATCTTTATGGCTACACCTTC
.,TRBJ2-2,TRBV28,TRBD1,CASKTGTDTGELFF,TGTGCCAGCAAGACCGGGACAGACACCGGGGAGCTGTTTTTT
.,TRBJ2-7,TRBV12-3/TRBV12-4,.,CASSLEGAGYEQYF,TGTGCCAGCAGTTTAGAGGGCGCAGGGTACGAGCAGTACTTC
.,TRBJ1-6,TRBV28,.,CASSLPYDSPLHF,TGTGCCAGCAGTTTACCCTATGATTCACCCCTCCACTTT
few,TRBJ2-5,TRBV11-2,TRBD2,CASSLGRTSGRGQETQYF,TGTGCCAGCAGCCTCGGACGTACTAGCGGGAGGGGTCAAGAGACCCAGTACTTC
.,TRBJ1-1,TRBV7-2,.,CASSLGPRKVTEAFF,TGTGCCAGCAGCTTAGGCCCACGTAAGGTCACTGAAGCTTTCTTT
few,TRBJ2-3,TRBV19,TRBD2,CASSRTSGMIDTQYF,TGTGCCAGTAGCCGGACTAGCGGGATGATAGATACGCAGTATTTT
.,TRBJ1-1,TRBV29-1,.,CSVEVVNTEAFF,TGCAGCGTTGAAGTAGTGAACACTGAAGCTTTCTTT
few,TRBJ2-1,TRBV5-1,TRBD2,CASSLEGLAGDSQDEQFF,TGCGCCAGCAGCTTGGAAGGACTAGCGGGAGACTCGCAAGATGAGCAGTTCTTC
many,TRBJ1-5,TRBV15,.,CATSPQVNQPQHF,TGTGCCACCAGCCCCCAAGTCAATCAGCCCCAGCATTTT
few,TRBJ2-1,TRBV5-1,.,CASSLVGASYNEQFF,TGCGCCAGCAGCTTAGTCGGGGCCTCCTACAATGAGCAGTTCTTC
.,TRBJ2-2,TRBV29-1,TRBD1,CSARDRSTGELFF,TGCAGCGCCCGGGACAGGTCTACCGGGGAGCTGTTTTTT
.,TRBJ2-3,TRBV5-4,TRBD1,CASSWDREGADTQYF,TGTGCCAGCAGCTGGGACAGGGAAGGCGCAGATACGCAGTATTTT
many,TRBJ2-2,TRBV12-3/TRBV12-4,TRBD1,CASGTGLPGELFF,TGTGCCAGCGGGACAGGGCTCCCCGGGGAGCTGTTTTTT
many,TRBJ1-5,TRBV7-2,.,CASSLRQGNQPQHF,TGTGCCAGCAGCTTGAGGCAGGGCAATCAGCCCCAGCATTTT
many,TRBJ1-5,TRBV6-1,.,CASSERALGSSGNQPQHF,TGTGCCAGCAGTGAAAGGGCTTTGGGGTCCTCCGGCAATCAGCCCCAGCATTTT